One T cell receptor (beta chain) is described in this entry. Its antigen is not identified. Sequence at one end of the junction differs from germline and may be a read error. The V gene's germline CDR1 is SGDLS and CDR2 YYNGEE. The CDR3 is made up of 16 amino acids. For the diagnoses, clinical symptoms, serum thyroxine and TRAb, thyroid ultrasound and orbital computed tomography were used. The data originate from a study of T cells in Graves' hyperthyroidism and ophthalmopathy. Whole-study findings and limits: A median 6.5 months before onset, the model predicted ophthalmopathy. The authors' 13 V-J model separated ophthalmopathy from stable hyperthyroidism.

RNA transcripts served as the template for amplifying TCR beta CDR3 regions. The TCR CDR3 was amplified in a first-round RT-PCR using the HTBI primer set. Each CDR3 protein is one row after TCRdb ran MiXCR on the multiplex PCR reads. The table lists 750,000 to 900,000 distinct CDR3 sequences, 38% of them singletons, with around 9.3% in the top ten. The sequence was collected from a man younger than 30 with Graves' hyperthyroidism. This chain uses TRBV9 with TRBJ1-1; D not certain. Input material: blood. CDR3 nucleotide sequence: TGTGCCAGCAGCGTAGGGGCCGAAAATTTGAACGCTGAAGCTTTCTTT. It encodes CASSVGAENLNAEAFF.